This T cell receptor beta chain was found in a study of T cell changes during pregnancy in multiple sclerosis. From germline, CDR1 is SGHVS and CDR2 FNYEAQ. The CDR3 has 17 amino acids. With 2 bases clipped from V and 0 bases from J, the junction kept 3 bases outside the gene matches. The method was immunoSEQ multiplex PCR; TCRdb's version includes in-frame clones alone and lacks a portion of them. The sample lists 49,000 or so clones, 94% occurring once. The material sequenced was CD8+ T cells from peripheral blood mononuclear cells, taken before pregnancy. The chain recombines TRBV7-6 with TRBJ2-3, with 12 bases lining up with TRBD2. This TCR was recovered from a female donor with multiple sclerosis, enrolled in a pregnancy study. In nucleotides, the CDR3 is TGTGCCAGCAGCTTACGCGGGACTAGCGGGAGCACAGATACGCAGTATTTT. As protein: CASSLRGTSGSTDTQYF.